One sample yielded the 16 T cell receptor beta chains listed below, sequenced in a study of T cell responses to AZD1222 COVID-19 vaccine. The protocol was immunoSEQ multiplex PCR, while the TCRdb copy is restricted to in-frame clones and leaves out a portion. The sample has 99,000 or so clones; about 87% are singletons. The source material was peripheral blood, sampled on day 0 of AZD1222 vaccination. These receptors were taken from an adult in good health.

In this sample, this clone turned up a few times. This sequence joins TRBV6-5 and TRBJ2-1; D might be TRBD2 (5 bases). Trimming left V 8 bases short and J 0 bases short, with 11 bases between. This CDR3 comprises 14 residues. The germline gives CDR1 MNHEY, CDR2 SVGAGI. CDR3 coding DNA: TGTGCCAGCCGGAGCGGCTTCTCCTACAATGAGCAGTTCTTC. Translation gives CASRSGFSYNEQFF.

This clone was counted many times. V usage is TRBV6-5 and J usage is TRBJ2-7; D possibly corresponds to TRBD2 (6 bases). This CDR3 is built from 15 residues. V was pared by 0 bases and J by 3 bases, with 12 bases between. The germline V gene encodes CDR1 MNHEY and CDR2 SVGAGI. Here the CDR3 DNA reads TGTGCCAGCAGTTACTCGGACGGGGGAGGCTACGAGCAGTACTTC. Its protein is CASSYSDGGGYEQYF.

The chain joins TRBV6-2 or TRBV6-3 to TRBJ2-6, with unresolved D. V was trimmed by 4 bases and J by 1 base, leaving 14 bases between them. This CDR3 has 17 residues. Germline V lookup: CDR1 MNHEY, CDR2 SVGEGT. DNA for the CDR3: TGTGCCAGCAGTTTCATTCCGGGTGGGTCTGGGGCCAACGTCCTGACTTTC. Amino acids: CASSFIPGGSGANVLTF.

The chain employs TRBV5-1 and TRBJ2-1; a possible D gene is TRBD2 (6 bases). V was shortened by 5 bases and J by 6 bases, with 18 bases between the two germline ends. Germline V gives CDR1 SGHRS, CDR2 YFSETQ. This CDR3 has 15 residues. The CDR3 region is CASSLNPGEGNEQFF. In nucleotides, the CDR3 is TGCGCCAGCAGTCTGAACCCGGGAGAAGGCAATGAGCAGTTCTTC.

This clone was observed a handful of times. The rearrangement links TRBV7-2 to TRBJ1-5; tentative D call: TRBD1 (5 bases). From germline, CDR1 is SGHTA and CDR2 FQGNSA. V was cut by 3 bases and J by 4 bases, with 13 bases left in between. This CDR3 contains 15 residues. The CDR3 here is CASSLGWGGNQPQHF. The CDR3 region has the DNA TGTGCCAGCAGCTTGGGCTGGGGGGGTAATCAGCCCCAGCATTTT.

The CDR3 loop reads CASSITYTDTQYF. The CDR3 nucleotides read TGTGCCAGTAGTATAACCTACACAGATACGCAGTATTTT. The V call is TRBV19, the J call TRBJ2-3; no firm D call. CDR1 is LNHDA, CDR2 SQIVND, per germline (reference sequence). The CDR3 sequence is 13 residues long. Deletions cut 2 bases from V and 2 bases from J, with 5 bases between.

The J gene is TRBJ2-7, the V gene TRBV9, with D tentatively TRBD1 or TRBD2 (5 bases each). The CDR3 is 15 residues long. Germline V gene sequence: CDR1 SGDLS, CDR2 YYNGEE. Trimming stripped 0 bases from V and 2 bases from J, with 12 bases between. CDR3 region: CASSVATGTAYEQYF. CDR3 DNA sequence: TGTGCCAGCAGCGTAGCTACCGGGACGGCCTACGAGCAGTACTTC.

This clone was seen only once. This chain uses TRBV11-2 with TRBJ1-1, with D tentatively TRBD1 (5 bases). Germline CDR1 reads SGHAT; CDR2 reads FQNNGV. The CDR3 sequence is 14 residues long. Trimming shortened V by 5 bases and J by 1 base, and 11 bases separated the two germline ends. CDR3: CASSRGDGNTEAFF. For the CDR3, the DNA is TGTGCCAGCAGCCGGGGGGATGGGAACACTGAAGCTTTCTTT.

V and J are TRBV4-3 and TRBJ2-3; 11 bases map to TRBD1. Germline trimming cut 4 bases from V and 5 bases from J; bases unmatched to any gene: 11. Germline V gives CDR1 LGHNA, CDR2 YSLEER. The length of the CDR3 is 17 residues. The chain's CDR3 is CASSPRIGQGAGDTQYF. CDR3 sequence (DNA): TGCGCCAGCAGCCCTCGAATCGGACAGGGGGCTGGAGATACGCAGTATTTT.

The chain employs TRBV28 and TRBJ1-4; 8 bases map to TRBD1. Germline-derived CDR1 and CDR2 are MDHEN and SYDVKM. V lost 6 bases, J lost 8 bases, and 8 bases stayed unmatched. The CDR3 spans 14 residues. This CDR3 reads CASRPTGAGEKLFF. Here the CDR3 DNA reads TGTGCCAGCAGACCGACAGGGGCGGGAGAAAAACTGTTTTTT. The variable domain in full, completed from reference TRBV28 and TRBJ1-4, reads DVKVTQSSRYLVKRTGEKVFLECVQDMDHENMFWYRQDPGLGLRLIYFSYDVKMKEKGDIPEGYSVSREKKERFSLILESASTNQTSMYLCASRPTGAGEKLFFGSGTQLSVL.

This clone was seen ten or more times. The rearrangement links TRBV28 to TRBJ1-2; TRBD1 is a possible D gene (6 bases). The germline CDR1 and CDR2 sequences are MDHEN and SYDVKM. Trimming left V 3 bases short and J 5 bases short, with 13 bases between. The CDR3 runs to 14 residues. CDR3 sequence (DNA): TGTGCCAGCAGTTTCGCCACAGGGCGTTATGGCTACACCTTC. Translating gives CASSFATGRYGYTF.

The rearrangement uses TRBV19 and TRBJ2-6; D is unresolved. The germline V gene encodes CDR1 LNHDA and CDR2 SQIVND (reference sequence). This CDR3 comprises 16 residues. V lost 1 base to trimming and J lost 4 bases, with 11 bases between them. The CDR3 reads CASSIGQDPGANVLTF. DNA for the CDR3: TGTGCCAGTAGTATAGGTCAGGACCCCGGGGCCAACGTCCTGACTTTC. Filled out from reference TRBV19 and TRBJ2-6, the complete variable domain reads DGGITQSPKYLFRKEGQNVTLSCEQNLNHDAMYWYRQDPGQGLRLIYYSQIVNDFQKGDIAEGYSVSREKKESFPLTVTSAQKNPTAFYLCASSIGQDPGANVLTFGAGSRLTVL.

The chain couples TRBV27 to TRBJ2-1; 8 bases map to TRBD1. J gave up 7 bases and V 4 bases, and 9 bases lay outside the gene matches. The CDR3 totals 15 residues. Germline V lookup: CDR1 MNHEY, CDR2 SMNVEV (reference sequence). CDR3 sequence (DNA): TGTGCCAGCAGTTCTTCAGGGGGCTGGGATAATGAGCAGTTCTTC. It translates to CASSSSGGWDNEQFF.

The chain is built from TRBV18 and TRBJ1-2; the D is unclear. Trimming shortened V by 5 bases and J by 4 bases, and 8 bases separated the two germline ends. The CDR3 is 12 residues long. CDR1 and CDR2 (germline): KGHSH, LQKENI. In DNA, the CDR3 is TGTGCCAGCTCAGACAACCTCTATGGCTACACCTTC. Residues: CASSDNLYGYTF. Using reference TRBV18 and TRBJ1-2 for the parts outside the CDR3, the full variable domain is NAGVMQNPRHLVRRRGQEARLRCSPMKGHSHVYWYRQLPEEGLKFMVYLQKENIIDESGMPKERFSAEFPKEGPSILRIQQVVRGDSAAYFCASSDNLYGYTFGSGTRLTVV.

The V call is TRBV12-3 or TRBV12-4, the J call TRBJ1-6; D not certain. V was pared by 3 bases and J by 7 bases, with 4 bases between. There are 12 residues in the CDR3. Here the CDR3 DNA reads TGTGCCAGCAGTTTCAGGAATTCACCCCTCCACTTT. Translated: CASSFRNSPLHF.

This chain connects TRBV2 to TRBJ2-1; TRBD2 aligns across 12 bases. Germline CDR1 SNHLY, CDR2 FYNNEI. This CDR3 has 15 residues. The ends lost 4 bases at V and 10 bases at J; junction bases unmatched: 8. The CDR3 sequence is CASSAALAGGQEQFF. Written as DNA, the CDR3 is TGTGCCAGCAGTGCGGCACTAGCGGGGGGACAGGAGCAGTTCTTC.